This T cell receptor beta chain came from a study of blood T cell repertoires in COVID-19. About the research overall: From the United States, Italy and Spain came samples of acute and convalescent COVID-19.

Assignments of participants to cohorts depended upon their own reported clinical history. Germline CDR1 KGHDR, CDR2 SFDVKD. Trimming cost V 4 bases and J 5 bases; bases outside gene matches: 5. CDR3 length: 15 residues. Using immunoSEQ multiplex PCR, the repertoire was profiled, and TCRdb retains in-frame clones only, with some absent. Of roughly 200,000 clones in the sample, 85% were seen once. The sequence was collected from a man aged 35-49 years who had recovered from COVID-19. The material sequenced was PBMCs or T cells enriched from blood (not recorded which). The chain combines TRBV24-1 with TRBJ1-5; 9 bases are a match to TRBD1. The DNA of the CDR3 is TGTGCCACCAGTGACGCGGGACAGGGACATCAGCCCCAGCATTTT. It encodes CATSDAGQGHQPQHF.